Listed here is a single TCR beta chain. Its antigen remains unidentified. Trimming stripped 4 bases from V and 1 base from J, with 11 bases between. Germline V gene sequence: CDR1 LNHDA, CDR2 SQIVND (reference sequence). The CDR3 is 15 residues long. Reverse transcription of about 0.45 to 1 ug RNA was performed with random hexamers. Amplification of TCR beta CDR3 across 54 Vbeta and 13 Jbeta was performed with immunoSEQ multiplex PCR. TCRdb redid the calling of the immunoSEQ multiplex PCR reads with MiXCR, one entry per CDR3 protein. The table includes about 75,000 distinct CDR3 sequences, roughly 95% detected once. As judged by recently defined diagnostic criteria, patients with Susac syndrome had definite or probable disease. This entry belongs to a study of CD8 T cells in Susac syndrome. Findings and limits, study-wide: Several Susac-specific public clones appeared in CD8+ TEMRA repertoires, and 15 to 20 in total CD8+ repertoires.

V usage is TRBV19 and J usage is TRBJ1-5; D unclear. Material: CD8+ T cells from PBMCs. This clonotype was obtained from a human donor with Susac syndrome. In DNA form, the CDR3 reads TGTGCCAGTAGTACCAGGTTGGGGAGCAATCAGCCCCAGCATTTT. Amino acid sequence: CASSTRLGSNQPQHF.